This TCR beta chain was sequenced during a study of OX40 agonist ivuxolimab in advanced cancers. Broader study findings: The mean number of expanded clones was higher in CD8+ T cells than in CD4+. At doses 0.1 to 3.0 mg/kg, CD4+ and CD8+ clones expanded.

Libraries were prepared by immunoSEQ multiplex PCR; TCRdb keeps only in-frame clonotypes and omits some of them. The table records 50,000 to 65,000 clones, around 82% of them present only once. Germline V gene data show CDR1 as SGHVS and CDR2 as FNYEAQ. Between the trimmed V and J ends, which lost 5 bases and 6 bases, there was a span of 14 bases. There are 14 residues in the CDR3. This clone was counted a single time. Its target is unknown. The clonotype originates from an adult with an advanced solid tumor such as melanoma, head and neck, liver or kidney cancer. The genes are TRBV7-6 and TRBJ2-1; D may match TRBD1 or TRBD2 (5 bases each). The source material was CD4+ or CD8+ T cells sorted from blood, sampled in a trial of the OX40 agonist ivuxolimab. Written as DNA, the CDR3 is TGTGCCAGCAGCCTAATGGGGGTCGGCAATGAGCAGTTCTTC. It codes for CASSLMGVGNEQFF.